This TCR beta chain was found in a study of T-cell reconstitution after alpha-beta-depleted transplantation in children. Study observations and caveats: Fresh T-cell production supplied most of the T-cell counts and diversity seen one year after transplant. It was surviving recipient T cells and thymic progenitors that gave some patients high TCRbeta diversity at day 60. In patients about two months after transplant, alpha-beta T cells reportedly arose from several hundred expanded graft clones.

This clonotype occurred many times. The antigen is not known. The CDR3 sequence is 14 residues long. The V segment lost 3 bases and the J segment 2 bases; nucleotides outside the gene matches: 4. Germline CDR1 reads SGHRS; CDR2 reads YFSETQ. Unique molecular identifiers were used in preparing the TCRbeta library. TCRdb processed the PCR reads anew with MiXCR; each CDR3 protein has one entry. There are roughly 400,000 distinct CDR3 sequences in the sample; 43% occur only once, and approximately 25% lies in the top ten. This clonotype was sampled from a girl aged 2 to 10 with aplastic anemia, due to receive a stem cell transplant. The sample in question was PBMCs, obtained before TCRalphabeta/CD19-depleted stem cell transplant. This chain links TRBV5-1 with TRBJ1-2, with 7 bases fitting TRBD1. The CDR3 DNA is TGCGCCAGCAGCTCCTTGACAGGGAACTATGGCTACACCTTC. This encodes CASSSLTGNYGYTF.